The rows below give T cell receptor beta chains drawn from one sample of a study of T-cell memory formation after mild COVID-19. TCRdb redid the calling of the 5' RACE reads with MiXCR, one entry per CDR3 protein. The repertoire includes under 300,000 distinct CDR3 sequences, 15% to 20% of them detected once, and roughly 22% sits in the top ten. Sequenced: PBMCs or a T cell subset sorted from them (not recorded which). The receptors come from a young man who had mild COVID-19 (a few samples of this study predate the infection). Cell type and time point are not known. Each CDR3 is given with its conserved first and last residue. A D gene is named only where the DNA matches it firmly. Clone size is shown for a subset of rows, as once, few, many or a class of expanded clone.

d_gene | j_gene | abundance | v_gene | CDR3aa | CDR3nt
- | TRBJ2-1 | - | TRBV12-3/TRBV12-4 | CASSGGGWVYNEQFF | TGTGCCAGCAGTGGGGGTGGTTGGGTTTACAATGAGCAGTTCTTC
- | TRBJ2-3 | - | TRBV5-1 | CASSWRGAEGTDTQYF | TGCGCCAGCAGCTGGAGGGGGGCCGAGGGCACAGATACGCAGTATTTT
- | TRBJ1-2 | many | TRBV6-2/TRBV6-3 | CASSQDGTTGFYGYTF | TGTGCCAGCAGCCAAGACGGGACAACGGGCTTCTATGGCTACACCTTC
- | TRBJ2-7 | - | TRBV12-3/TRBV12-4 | CASSLTIFYEQYF | TGTGCCAGCAGTTTGACTATCTTCTACGAGCAGTACTTC
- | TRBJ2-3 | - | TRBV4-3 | CASSQDTGPPDTQYF | TGCGCCAGCAGCCAAGATACGGGTCCGCCAGATACGCAGTATTTT
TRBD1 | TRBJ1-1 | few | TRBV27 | CASSLGQGAPFF | TGTGCCAGCAGTCTCGGACAGGGGGCTCCTTTCTTT
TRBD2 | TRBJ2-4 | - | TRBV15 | CATSRGSLAGKNIQYF | TGTGCCACCAGCAGAGGTTCGCTAGCGGGGAAAAACATTCAGTACTTC
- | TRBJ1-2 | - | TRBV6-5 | CASSRAAPGDVGGYTF | TGTGCCAGCAGTCGTGCCGCCCCAGGGGATGTTGGTGGCTACACCTTC
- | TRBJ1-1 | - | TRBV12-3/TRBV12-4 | CASSPGRRGAFF | TGTGCCAGCAGCCCGGGAAGGCGAGGAGCTTTCTTT
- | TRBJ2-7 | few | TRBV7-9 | CASSPDRDYEQYF | TGTGCCAGCAGCCCCGATAGGGATTACGAGCAGTACTTC
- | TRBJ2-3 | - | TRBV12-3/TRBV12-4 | CASSFKASTDTQYF | TGTGCCAGCAGTTTCAAGGCTTCAACAGATACGCAGTATTTT
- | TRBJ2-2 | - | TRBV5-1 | CASAFGAGELFF | -
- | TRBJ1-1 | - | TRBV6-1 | CASSIRAPNTEAFF | TGTGCCAGCAGTATACGGGCTCCGAACACTGAAGCTTTCTTT
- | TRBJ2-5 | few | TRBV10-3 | CAISPQGFGAETQYF | TGTGCCATCAGCCCCCAGGGGTTTGGTGCAGAGACCCAGTACTTC
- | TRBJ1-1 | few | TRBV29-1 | CSVEGRRVMNTEAFF | TGCAGCGTTGAAGGGCGTCGCGTGATGAACACTGAAGCTTTCTTT
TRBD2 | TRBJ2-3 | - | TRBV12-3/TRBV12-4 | CASSFTAGVLSGTQYF | TGTGCCAGCAGTTTTACGGCGGGGGTCCTTTCGGGTACGCAGTATTTT
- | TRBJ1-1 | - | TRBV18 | CASSLSVGYTEAFF | TGTGCCAGCTCATTGTCCGTTGGGTACACTGAAGCTTTCTTT
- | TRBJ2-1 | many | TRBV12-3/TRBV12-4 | CASSSGPRAPFF | TGTGCCAGCAGTTCAGGACCCAGGGCACCGTTCTTC
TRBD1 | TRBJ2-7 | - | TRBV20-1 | CSARDTGQKYEQYF | TGCAGTGCTAGAGACACGGGACAGAAGTACGAGCAGTACTTC
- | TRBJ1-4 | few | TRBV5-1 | CASSSSPGEKLFF | TGCGCCAGCAGCTCTTCCCCCGGCGAAAAACTGTTTTTT
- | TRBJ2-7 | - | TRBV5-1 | CASSFTLLGEQYF | TGCGCCAGCAGCTTTACTCTACTGGGGGAGCAGTACTTC
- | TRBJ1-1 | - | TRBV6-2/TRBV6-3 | CASREQGMNTEAFF | TGTGCCAGCAGGGAACAGGGAATGAACACTGAAGCTTTCTTT
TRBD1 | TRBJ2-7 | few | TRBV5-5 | CASTGTDSYEQYF | TGTGCCAGCACCGGGACAGACTCCTACGAGCAGTACTTC
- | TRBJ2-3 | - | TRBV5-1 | CASSLGSGPSTDTQYF | TGCGCCAGCAGCTTGGGATCAGGGCCCAGCACAGATACGCAGTATTTT
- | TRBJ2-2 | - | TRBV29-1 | CSVADTGELFF | TGCAGCGTTGCAGACACCGGGGAGCTGTTTTTT
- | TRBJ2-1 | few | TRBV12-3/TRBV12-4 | CASRTTGYNEQFF | TGTGCCAGCAGAACTACAGGGTACAATGAGCAGTTCTTC
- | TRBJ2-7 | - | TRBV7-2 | CASSFLPYEQYF | TGTGCCAGCAGCTTCCTCCCCTACGAGCAGTACTTC
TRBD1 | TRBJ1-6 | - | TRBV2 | CASSEVDGTGGSPLHF | TGTGCCAGCAGTGAAGTTGACGGGACAGGTGGTTCACCCCTCCACTTT
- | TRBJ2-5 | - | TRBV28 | CASGFGGQETQYF | TGTGCCAGCGGCTTTGGGGGACAAGAGACCCAGTACTTC
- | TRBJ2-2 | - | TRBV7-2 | CASSFAFRGGGNTGELFF | TGTGCCAGCAGTTTTGCCTTCAGGGGAGGGGGGAACACCGGGGAGCTGTTTTTT
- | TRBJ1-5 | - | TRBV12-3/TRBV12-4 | CASSLFGGPQHF | TGTGCCAGCAGTTTATTTGGGGGTCCCCAGCATTTT
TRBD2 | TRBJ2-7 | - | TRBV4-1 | CASSRPTSGPGYEQYF | TGCGCCAGCAGCCGACCCACTAGCGGGCCCGGGTACGAGCAGTACTTC
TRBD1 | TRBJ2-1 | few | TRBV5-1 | CASSLVMGQGENEQFF | TGCGCCAGCAGCTTGGTAATGGGACAGGGGGAGAATGAGCAGTTCTTC
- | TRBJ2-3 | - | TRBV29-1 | CSVTGTDTDTQYF | TGCAGCGTTACCGGGACGGATACAGATACGCAGTATTTT
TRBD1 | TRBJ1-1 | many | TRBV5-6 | CASSPDGGTGDTEAFF | TGTGCCAGCAGCCCCGACGGGGGCACAGGGGACACTGAAGCTTTCTTT
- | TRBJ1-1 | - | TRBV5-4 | CASSDYMNTEAFF | TGTGCCAGCAGCGATTATATGAACACTGAAGCTTTCTTT
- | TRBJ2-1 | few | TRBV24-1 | CATSDSRGDSYNEQFF | TGTGCCACCAGTGATTCGAGAGGGGACTCCTACAATGAGCAGTTCTTC
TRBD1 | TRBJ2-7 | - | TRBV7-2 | CASRRGQGSHEQYF | TGTGCCAGCAGGAGGGGACAGGGGTCCCACGAGCAGTACTTC
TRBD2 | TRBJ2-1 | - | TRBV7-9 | CASSPTSGGSNEQFF | TGTGCCAGCAGCCCAACTAGCGGGGGTAGCAATGAGCAGTTCTTC
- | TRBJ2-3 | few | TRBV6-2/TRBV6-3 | CASSSPPGRGTDTQYF | TGTGCCAGCAGTTCCCCCCCGGGGCGGGGAACAGATACGCAGTATTTT
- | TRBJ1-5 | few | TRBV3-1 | CASSQGAGAVQPQHF | TGTGCCAGCAGCCAAGGAGCCGGGGCCGTCCAGCCCCAGCATTTT
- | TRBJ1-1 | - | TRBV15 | CATRGRTLGTEAFF | TGTGCCACCCGAGGGAGGACTCTAGGGACTGAAGCTTTCTTT
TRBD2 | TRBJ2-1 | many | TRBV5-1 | CASSLGTSGVSTQFF | TGCGCCAGCAGCTTGGGAACTAGCGGGGTATCAACGCAGTTCTTC
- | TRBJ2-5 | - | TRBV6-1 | CASSERRTQYF | TGTGCCAGCAGTGAGAGGAGGACCCAGTACTTC
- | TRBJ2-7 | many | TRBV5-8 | CASSLLGRGYEQYF | TGTGCCAGCAGCTTGCTCGGCAGGGGTTACGAGCAGTACTTC
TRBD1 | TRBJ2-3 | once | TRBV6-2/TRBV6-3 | CASSSRQGYTDTQYF | TGTGCCAGCAGCTCTCGACAGGGCTATACAGATACGCAGTATTTT
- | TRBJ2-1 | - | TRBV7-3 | CASSLPPEDEQFF | TGTGCCAGCAGCCTCCCACCCGAGGATGAGCAGTTCTTC
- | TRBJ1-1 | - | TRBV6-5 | CASSSLGGGMNTEAFF | TGTGCCAGCAGCTCCCTCGGGGGCGGGATGAACACTGAAGCTTTCTTT
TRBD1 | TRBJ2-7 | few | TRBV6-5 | CAASDRVNEQYF | TGTGCAGCTTCTGACAGGGTCAACGAGCAGTACTTC